One sample yielded the 17 T cell receptor beta chains listed below, sequenced in a study of spatial heterogeneity in lung cancer (dated by TCRdb to the late 2010s). The study at large found these results: The tumor nonsynonymous mutation count correlated with the number of expanded alpha and beta TCRs within the tumor.

Their recognized antigens are unknown. In light of the paper, this sample's time point label describes: sample taken at primary tumor resection. The library relied on 5' RACE. The sample was run on a NextSeq 500. Clones were called with MiXCR by TCRdb after fastp trimmed the public reads at Q25, and only in-frame beta chains were retained. Every distinct CDR3 protein forms one entry, paired with its most common genes and DNA. This sample holds some 6,900 distinct CDR3 sequences; around 13% were observed only once. The ten largest clones represent roughly 22% of the sample. The sequencing here drew on lung tumor tissue, taken at surgery. The receptor set was obtained from a male donor with early-stage non-small cell lung cancer.

This clonotype ranks as medium-sized. Since the library was made to target alpha chains, this beta chain is a stray read and its abundance is not meaningful. This sequence joins TRBV20-1 and TRBJ2-3; D may be TRBD1 (6 bases). With 3 bases removed from V and 1 base from J, the gap between germline ends came to 17 bases. This CDR3 is 16 amino acids long. From germline, CDR1 is DFQATT and CDR2 SNEGSKA (reference sequence). In DNA form, the CDR3 reads TGCAGTGCTAGGTCTCGATCTGCAGGGGGCACAGATACGCAGTATTTT. This translates into CSARSRSAGGTDTQYF.

This clonotype is categorized as medium-sized. This beta chain is an off-target read within a library intended for alpha chains, so its frequency means little. V gene TRBV4-3 combines with J gene TRBJ1-1; perhaps TRBD1 as D (6 bases). Between the trimmed V and J ends, which lost 2 bases and 4 bases, there was a span of 11 bases. The CDR3 is 14 residues long. Germline lookup yields CDR1 LGHNA and CDR2 YSLEER. CDR3 protein: CASSQRGGGTEAFF. In DNA, the CDR3 is TGCGCCAGCAGCCAACGAGGGGGGGGCACTGAAGCTTTCTTT.

This clonotype is classed as medium-sized. Since the library was made to target alpha chains, this beta chain is a stray read and its abundance is not meaningful. The chain carries TRBV6-6 and TRBJ2-5; TRBD2 matches 12 bases. V shed 2 bases, J shed 2 bases, and the junction held 3 bases outside the gene matches. The CDR3 has 16 amino acids. CDR1 and CDR2 (germline): MNHNY, SVGAGI (reference sequence). For the CDR3, the DNA is TGTGCCAGCAGTTACGTACTAGCGGGAGGACAAGAGACCCAGTACTTC. Amino acids: CASSYVLAGGQETQYF.

This clonotype has a count of ten or more. This beta chain is a stray sequence in a library constructed for alpha chains; its clone size is not meaningful. Here the CDR3 reads CASSPSGNEQFF. The CDR3 nucleotides read TGTGCCAGCAGCCCTAGCGGCAATGAGCAGTTCTTC. The chain joins TRBV7-8 to TRBJ2-1; 7 nucleotides match TRBD2. The CDR3 consists of 12 residues. From germline, CDR1 is SGHVS and CDR2 FQNEAQ. The junction had 1 base not matched to a gene; V was cut back by 5 bases and J by 6 bases.

Within the sample, this clonotype is medium-sized. This beta chain appears as a stray read in a library generated for alpha chains; its size is not informative. The genes are TRBV4-1 and TRBJ2-1; 8 nucleotides line up with TRBD2. V was pared by 3 bases and J by 3 bases, with 1 base of the junction left unmatched. The CDR3 loop spans 14 amino acids. Germline V gene lookup returns CDR1 MGHRA and CDR2 YSYEKL. The CDR3 is CASSHGGDYNEQFF. The CDR3 coding sequence is TGCGCCAGCAGCCACGGGGGGGACTACAATGAGCAGTTCTTC.

This clonotype was recorded many times. For a library built for alpha chains, this beta chain is a stray read; little rests on its size. The genes are TRBV5-1 and TRBJ1-2; D might be TRBD1 (6 bases). Germline V gene data show CDR1 as SGHRS and CDR2 as YFSETQ. Trimming pared 1 base from V and 0 bases from J, leaving 16 bases between. The CDR3 totals 17 residues. The CDR3 here is CASSLSGGGRANYGYTF. Here the CDR3 DNA reads TGCGCCAGCAGCTTGAGCGGGGGCGGTAGAGCTAACTATGGCTACACCTTC.

At least ten counts were recorded for this clonotype. This beta chain slipped into a library made for alpha chains as a stray read, so its size is not meaningful. This sequence joins TRBV12-3 or TRBV12-4 and TRBJ1-1; 9 nucleotides align to TRBD1. After removal of 6 bases from V and 1 base from J, the junction contained 12 bases not matched to a gene. The CDR3 contains 17 residues. CDR3 in amino acids: CASRPAWDRDGNTEAFF. CDR3 bases: TGTGCCAGCAGGCCTGCCTGGGACAGGGATGGGAACACTGAAGCTTTCTTT.

As regards this clonotype: The library was built for alpha chains, so this beta chain is an off-target read and its size means little. The chain has TRBV6-2 or TRBV6-3 and TRBJ2-1, with D perhaps matching TRBD2 (5 bases). The CDR3 has 14 amino acids. The V end lost 2 bases, the J end lost 6 bases, and 11 bases lay between the germline ends. Germline values: CDR1 MNHEY, CDR2 SVGEGT. CDR3 loop: CASSYQRGSNEQFF. The DNA of the CDR3 is TGTGCCAGCAGTTACCAGCGAGGGAGCAATGAGCAGTTCTTC.

This clonotype was recorded many times. This beta chain is off target for a library built for alpha chains, so its abundance means little. The chain uses TRBV19 and TRBJ2-1; no definite D call. The CDR3 consists of 17 residues. V shed 5 bases and J shed 0 bases, with 17 bases lying between them. Germline assignment: CDR1 LNHDA and CDR2 SQIVND (reference sequence). Here the CDR3 reads CASSAPRSSSSYNEQFF. The DNA for the CDR3 is TGTGCCAGTAGTGCCCCCCGCAGCAGTAGCTCCTACAATGAGCAGTTCTTC.

This clonotype was detected many times. The library was built for alpha chains, so this beta chain is an off-target read and its size means little. The CDR3 nucleotides are TGTGCCAGCAGCTTAGTAGGGACTGAAGCTTTCTTT. Protein: CASSLVGTEAFF. This chain connects TRBV11-2 to TRBJ1-1; D gene uncertain. The CDR3 covers 12 residues. CDR1 is SGHAT and CDR2 is FQNNGV in the germline V gene. V shed 1 base and J shed 5 bases, with 5 bases lying between them.

There are a few counts of this clonotype. The library was built for alpha chains, so this beta chain is an off-target read and its size means little. The chain links TRBV5-6 to TRBJ1-1, with D possibly being TRBD1 (6 bases). Trimming left V 4 bases short and J 4 bases short, with 14 bases between. CDR3 size: 14 residues. The germline V gene has CDR1 SGHDT and CDR2 YYEEEE. The CDR3 coding sequence is TGTGCCAGCAGCCCTGGACAGATGCCCACTGAAGCTTTCTTT. Amino acid sequence: CASSPGQMPTEAFF.

By sample share, this clonotype is medium-sized (0.01 to 0.1%). This beta chain represents an off-target read in a library built for alpha chains; its size is of limited meaning. For the CDR3, the DNA is TGTGCCAGCAGCAAACCTGGACAGGGAATAGATACGCAGTATTTT. Translation: CASSKPGQGIDTQYF. V gene TRBV5-6 combines with J gene TRBJ2-3, with TRBD1 matching over 8 bases. The germline V gene encodes CDR1 SGHDT and CDR2 YYEEEE. V shed 4 bases, J shed 5 bases, and the junction held 9 bases outside the gene matches. This CDR3 spans 15 amino acids.

This clonotype is medium-sized by share. Since the library was made to target alpha chains, this beta chain is a stray read and its abundance is not meaningful. J is TRBJ1-1 and V is TRBV7-2; 8 bases agree with TRBD1. This CDR3 region has 13 residues. Germline trimming cut 6 bases from V and 5 bases from J; bases unmatched to any gene: 5. Germline V CDR1 and CDR2: SGHTA, FQGNSA. The CDR3 region is CASRGQGSTEAFF. CDR3 bases: TGTGCCAGCAGAGGACAGGGAAGTACTGAAGCTTTCTTT.

This clonotype was seen at least ten times. The library was designed around alpha chains, so this beta chain is a stray read whose abundance carries little weight. This chain uses TRBV7-9 with TRBJ2-7; possibly TRBD2 for D (7 bases). Germline V gene lookup returns CDR1 SEHNR and CDR2 FQNEAQ (reference sequence). The CDR3 runs to 16 residues. Trimming removed 2 bases from V and 1 base from J, with 15 bases in between. The CDR3 is CASSLLGGGSSYEQYF. CDR3 coding DNA: TGTGCCAGCAGCTTATTGGGAGGGGGATCGTCCTACGAGCAGTACTTC.

Within the sample, this clonotype is medium-sized (0.01 to 0.1%). This beta chain appears as a stray read in a library generated for alpha chains; its size is not informative. The V call is TRBV5-1, the J call TRBJ2-5; D is unclear. Germline V gives CDR1 SGHRS, CDR2 YFSETQ. V was pared by 6 bases and J by 5 bases, with 8 bases between. The CDR3 is 11 amino acids. The CDR3 region has the DNA TGCGCCAGCATGTGGCTGGAGACCCAGTACTTC. Translated, it gives CASMWLETQYF.

This clonotype is labeled as medium-sized. Because this beta chain is a stray read in a library intended to capture alpha chains, its abundance should not be given much weight. The genes are TRBV9 and TRBJ2-1; 7 bases are a match to TRBD2. The CDR3 covers 15 residues. Germline V CDR1 and CDR2: SGDLS, YYNGEE. Trimming at V came to 0 bases and at J to 8 bases, leaving 8 bases not matched to a gene. CDR3 coding DNA: TGTGCCAGCAGCGTAGGGTCTGGACTAGTATATGAGCAGTTCTTC. This translates into CASSVGSGLVYEQFF.

Concerning this clonotype: This beta chain is an off-target read within a library intended for alpha chains, so its frequency means little. The rearrangement joins TRBV6-6 to TRBJ1-5; 9 bases fit TRBD1. CDR1 and CDR2 from the germline V gene are MNHNY and SVGAGI (reference sequence). V shed 5 bases, J shed 2 bases, and the junction held 7 bases outside the gene matches. This CDR3 comprises 16 residues. CDR3 sequence reads: CASSPPRTGGNQPQHF. The DNA for the CDR3 is TGTGCCAGCAGTCCTCCTAGGACAGGGGGCAATCAGCCCCAGCATTTT.